These 24 T cell receptor beta chains came from one sample sequenced in a study of shared clonotypes between healthy human individuals (dated by TCRdb to about 2020). Libraries came from the immunoSEQ multiplex PCR assay. TCRdb provides this immuneACCESS table in a form limited to in-frame rearrangements. Some clones are lacking; in checked studies, under half of them reflect an unresolved V gene, and why the rest are absent is not known. For this sample the table gives 2 million to 2.5 million clones, of which approximately 93% were detected only once. Around 0.37% of the sample is held by the ten biggest clonotypes. Sequencing used naive CD4+ T cells from PBMCs. The cell subset or site label of this sample denotes: CD45RA+ positively selected. The receptors shown here come from a man aged 18 to 30 in good health. Some clones in this sample may be carry-over from other donors' samples.

This clone was seen just once. The genes are TRBV6-5 and TRBJ2-1, with 7 bases that match TRBD1. The J segment lost 2 bases and the V segment lost 7 bases, leaving 8 bases of the junction unmatched. Germline CDR1 and CDR2: MNHEY and SVGAGI. The CDR3 loop spans 15 amino acids. The CDR3 sequence is CASTPDRAAYNEQFF. The CDR3 DNA reads TGTGCCAGCACACCCGACAGGGCAGCCTACAATGAGCAGTTCTTC.

V usage is TRBV9 and J usage is TRBJ1-3; D is unclear. Germline V lookup: CDR1 SGDLS, CDR2 YYNGEE. The CDR3 consists of 14 residues. V lost 0 bases to trimming and J lost 9 bases, with 13 bases between them. The CDR3 spells CASSVESVSSTIYF. DNA of the CDR3: TGTGCCAGCAGCGTAGAATCGGTCAGCTCCACCATATATTTT. Filled out from reference TRBV9 and TRBJ1-3, the complete variable domain reads DSGVTQTPKHLITATGQRVTLRCSPRSGDLSVYWYQQSLDQGLQFLIQYYNGEERAKGNILERFSAQQFPDLHSELNLSSLELGDSALYFCASSVESVSSTIYFGEGSWLTVV.

This clone was recorded once. This chain links TRBV4-1 with TRBJ2-1, with D perhaps TRBD1 or TRBD2 (6 bases each). The CDR3 is 15 amino acids. Trimming shortened V by 5 bases and J by 4 bases, and 15 bases separated the two germline ends. Germline V gene data show CDR1 as MGHRA and CDR2 as YSYEKL. In nucleotides, the CDR3 is TGCGCCAGCAGCGGGGGGCAGAGTTCGTACAATGAGCAGTTCTTC. Translated, it gives CASSGGQSSYNEQFF.

This clone was found once. CDR3: CASSRDRGPEQYF. CDR3 bases: TGTGCCAGCAGCAGGGACAGGGGACCCGAGCAGTACTTC. This chain joins TRBV7-9 and TRBJ2-7; 10 bases line up with TRBD1. Germline-derived CDR1 and CDR2 are SEHNR and FQNEAQ (reference sequence). V lost 5 bases, J lost 6 bases, and 4 bases stayed unmatched. The CDR3 loop spans 13 amino acids.

This clone was seen a single time. The chain employs TRBV5-1 and TRBJ2-3; TRBD2 aligns across 7 bases. Trimming at V came to 4 bases and at J to 2 bases, leaving 13 bases not matched to a gene. Germline assignment: CDR1 SGHRS and CDR2 YFSETQ. This CDR3 spans 17 amino acids. The CDR3 protein is CASSGELSGPLTDTQYF. CDR3 nucleotides: TGCGCCAGCAGCGGAGAACTTAGCGGGCCGCTCACAGATACGCAGTATTTT.

The rearrangement joins TRBV2 to TRBJ1-5; D remains ambiguous. Germline V gene data show CDR1 as SNHLY and CDR2 as FYNNEI. The CDR3 has 15 residues. V was shortened by 4 bases and J by 4 bases, with 14 bases between the two germline ends. CDR3 sequence (DNA): TGTGCCAGCAGTGCTCGTCCCCGAGGGAATCAGCCCCAGCATTTT. Translated: CASSARPRGNQPQHF.

This chain joins TRBV19 and TRBJ2-6; weak D call: TRBD1 (6 bases). This CDR3 spans 17 amino acids. The V end was cut by 5 bases, the J end by 0 bases, with 14 bases between. CDR1 and CDR2 from the germline V gene are LNHDA and SQIVND (reference sequence). As DNA, the CDR3 is TGTGCCAGTAGTGTCCGGGACATTGGCTCTGGGGCCAACGTCCTGACTTTC. Translation: CASSVRDIGSGANVLTF.

This chain uses TRBV7-8 with TRBJ2-7, with 7 positions matching TRBD2. The trim removed 1 base at V and 3 bases at J, leaving 9 bases unmatched. The CDR3 contains 16 residues. Germline lookup yields CDR1 SGHVS and CDR2 FQNEAQ. The CDR3 nucleotides read TGTGCCAGCAGCTTAGGCGGCCTAGCGGTAGTCTACGAGCAGTACTTC. Encoded protein: CASSLGGLAVVYEQYF.

This chain connects TRBV6-6 to TRBJ1-5; D gene uncertain. This CDR3 spans 15 amino acids. Germline CDR1 MNHNY, CDR2 SVGAGI (reference sequence). Trimming stripped 0 bases from V and 0 bases from J, with 6 bases between. CDR3: CASSYSVYSNQPQHF. As DNA, the CDR3 is TGTGCCAGCAGTTACTCAGTTTATAGCAATCAGCCCCAGCATTTT.

The V and J genes are TRBV11-2 and TRBJ1-1; D is perhaps TRBD1 (6 bases). Trimming took off 5 bases at V and 1 base at J, with 11 bases between the two ends. Germline CDR1 SGHAT, CDR2 FQNNGV. The CDR3 contains 14 residues. The DNA of the CDR3 is TGTGCCAGCAGCCGGAGGGGGGGGAACACTGAAGCTTTCTTT. It is translated as CASSRRGGNTEAFF.

This clone is a singleton in its sample. This sample also contains other DNA sequences that code for the same CDR3. The CDR3 sequence: CASSLLGSYEQYF. The CDR3 coding sequence is TGTGCCAGCAGCTTGTTAGGCTCTTACGAGCAGTACTTC. This chain uses TRBV5-6 with TRBJ2-7, with no clear D. Trimming took off 1 base at V and 4 bases at J, with 9 bases between the two ends. The germline V gene has CDR1 SGHDT and CDR2 YYEEEE. The CDR3 spans 13 residues.

This clone was detected once. V and J are TRBV27 and TRBJ2-6; the D gene is possibly TRBD1 (6 bases). Trimming took off 7 bases at V and 0 bases at J, with 16 bases between the two ends. This CDR3 is built from 17 residues. Germline V gives CDR1 MNHEY, CDR2 SMNVEV (reference sequence). In DNA form, the CDR3 reads TGTGCCAGCACTGATCCCAGGGGTCCCTCTGGGGCCAACGTCCTGACTTTC. Its protein is CASTDPRGPSGANVLTF.

This clone was found a few times. The genes are TRBV6-5 and TRBJ2-5; 7 positions match TRBD1. V gave up 10 bases and J gave up 5 bases; unmatched junction bases: 10. This CDR3 contains 13 residues. Germline values: CDR1 MNHEY, CDR2 SVGAGI. Here the CDR3 reads CATRLTGTETQYF. CDR3 bases: TGTGCCACCCGCTTGACAGGGACGGAGACCCAGTACTTC.

This chain connects TRBV6-4 to TRBJ2-7; D unresolved. CDR1 and CDR2 from the germline V gene are MRHNA and SNTAGT. The CDR3 totals 11 residues. V lost 7 bases, J lost 7 bases, and 11 bases lay in between. The CDR3 sequence: CASTSPGEQYF. The CDR3 DNA reads TGTGCCAGCACCAGCCCCGGGGAGCAGTACTTC.

The CDR3 coding sequence is TGTGCCAGCAGTGCCCTTACCGACGGGCTTCCCAGCAAGGCCACAGATACGCAGTATTTT. It codes for CASSALTDGLPSKATDTQYF. V is TRBV6-4 and J is TRBJ2-3; D remains unclear. CDR3 length: 20 amino acids. V was cut by 4 bases and J by 2 bases, with 28 bases left in between. The germline V gene has CDR1 MRHNA and CDR2 SNTAGT.

The J gene is TRBJ2-7, the V gene TRBV5-1, with 9 bases fitting TRBD1. The V and J ends lost 0 bases and 5 bases, in that order; junction bases with no gene match: 6. CDR3 length: 15 amino acids. From germline, CDR1 is SGHRS and CDR2 YFSETQ. DNA for the CDR3: TGCGCCAGCAGCTTGGACCGGACAGGGGTGGACGAGCAGTACTTC. Translating gives CASSLDRTGVDEQYF.

The chain combines TRBV4-1 with TRBJ1-2; D is uncertain. There are 15 residues in the CDR3. The V end lost 0 bases, the J end lost 2 bases, and 10 bases lay between the germline ends. Germline V gene data show CDR1 as MGHRA and CDR2 as YSYEKL. The CDR3 DNA sequence: TGCGCCAGCAGCCAAGATTTAGGAGGGAACTATGGCTACACCTTC. Its protein product is CASSQDLGGNYGYTF.

The chain recombines TRBV7-2 with TRBJ2-5, with 7 bases fitting TRBD2. Germline CDR1 and CDR2: SGHTA and FQGNSA. There are 15 residues in the CDR3. V lost 2 bases and J lost 5; bases outside the gene matches: 8. This chain's CDR3 is CASSLLAGVYETQYF. The CDR3 nucleotides are TGTGCCAGCAGCTTATTGGCGGGAGTATACGAGACCCAGTACTTC.

This chain uses TRBV5-1 with TRBJ1-2; D uncertain. V lost 4 bases and J 0 bases, leaving 10 bases between the germline ends. The CDR3 contains 14 residues. Germline CDR1 and CDR2: SGHRS and YFSETQ. As DNA, the CDR3 is TGCGCCAGCAGCCGGCAGAGACCTAACTATGGCTACACCTTC. Amino acid sequence: CASSRQRPNYGYTF.

The CDR3 coding sequence is TGTGCCAGCAGCTTGGTCGGACAGGGTAAATCGGCCGGGGAGCTGTTTTTT. Translating gives CASSLVGQGKSAGELFF. This chain joins TRBV5-4 and TRBJ2-2; 8 bases match TRBD1. This CDR3 has 17 amino acids. Germline V gene lookup returns CDR1 SGHNT and CDR2 YYREEE (reference sequence). V lost 0 bases to trimming and J lost 6 bases; unmatched junction nucleotides: 10.

The V gene is TRBV5-5, the J gene TRBJ2-5; D tentatively fits TRBD1 or TRBD2 (5 bases each). Trimming pared 1 base from V and 2 bases from J, leaving 18 bases between. Germline assignment: CDR1 SGHKS and CDR2 YYEKEE (reference sequence). The CDR3 sequence is 17 residues long. In DNA form, the CDR3 reads TGTGCCAGCAGCTTGACACCTTGGGACCAAAAGCAAGAGACCCAGTACTTC. This codes for CASSLTPWDQKQETQYF.

Comments on this clone: Other DNA sequences in this specimen translate into the identical CDR3. This sequence joins TRBV28 and TRBJ2-5; no clear D. The V end was cut by 4 bases, the J end by 5 bases, with 5 bases between. Germline V gene data show CDR1 as MDHEN and CDR2 as SYDVKM. The CDR3 runs 11 residues. The CDR3 nucleotides read TGTGCCAGCAGTTCCCCCGAGACCCAGTACTTC. Its protein is CASSSPETQYF.

Here the CDR3 reads CASSWDRGSYEQYF. The CDR3 region has the DNA TGTGCCAGCAGCTGGGACAGGGGAAGCTACGAGCAGTACTTC. The V call is TRBV14, the J call TRBJ2-7; 10 nucleotides align to TRBD1. The V gene's germline CDR1 is SGHDN and CDR2 FVKESK. With V trimmed by 5 bases and J by 3 bases, 4 bases remained unmatched. This CDR3 has 14 residues.

This clone was observed once. This sequence joins TRBV6-5 and TRBJ1-1; D is unresolved. The CDR3 has 15 residues. Trimming removed 6 bases at V and 0 bases at J, with 14 bases between. The germline CDR1 and CDR2 sequences are MNHEY and SVGAGI. The CDR3 region is CASSLFAELNTEAFF. In nucleotides, the CDR3 is TGTGCCAGCAGCCTCTTTGCTGAATTGAACACTGAAGCTTTCTTT.